The 6 T cell receptor beta chains reported below all come from one sample, sequenced in a study of early T cells in non-severe SARS-CoV-2 infection. TCRdb analysed the 5' RACE reads with MiXCR anew, one entry per CDR3 protein. The sample shows some 90,000 distinct CDR3 sequences, approximately 15% of them seen only once. Sequenced material: whole blood. The receptors here all came from an adult who was a healthcare worker with PCR-confirmed SARS-CoV-2 infection or an uninfected control (not recorded which).

J is TRBJ1-1 and V is TRBV7-9, with D unclear. V was trimmed by 4 bases and J by 8 bases, leaving 26 bases between them. The CDR3 contains 17 residues. Germline V lookup: CDR1 SEHNR, CDR2 FQNEAQ (reference sequence). CDR3 amino acids: CASSSSSSRWEHWEAFF. The CDR3 region has the DNA TGTGCCAGCAGCTCCTCGTCCTCCCGGTGGGAACACTGGGAAGCTTTCTTT. The whole variable domain, remainder taken from reference TRBV7-9 and TRBJ1-1, is DTGVSQNPRHKITKRGQNVTFRCDPISEHNRLYWYRQTLGQGPEFLTYFQNEAQLEKSRLLSDRFSAERPKGSFSTLEIQRTEQGDSAMYLCASSSSSSRWEHWEAFFGQGTRLTVV.

V and J are TRBV18 and TRBJ2-1; 8 bases fit TRBD2. Germline V lookup: CDR1 KGHSH, CDR2 LQKENI. Trimming removed 3 bases from V and 9 bases from J; junction bases left unmatched: 16. The CDR3 runs 17 residues. CDR3 nucleotides: TGTGCCAGCTCACCCGCGCGGGAGGCCCCTTTTTTGAGTGAGCAGTTCTTC. Protein sequence: CASSPAREAPFLSEQFF.

The chain is built from TRBV7-9 and TRBJ2-7; 9 nucleotides match TRBD1. Germline CDR1 and CDR2: SEHNR and FQNEAQ (reference sequence). V lost 5 bases, J lost 4 bases, and 24 bases stayed unmatched. This CDR3 comprises 20 residues. As DNA, the CDR3 is TGTGCCAGCAGCCCCCGCGGTCCCCCCGACCCGGGACAGGGTACTTACGAGCAGTACTTC. Residues: CASSPRGPPDPGQGTYEQYF.

A few counts support this clonotype. The rearrangement joins TRBV9 to TRBJ1-2; a possible D gene is TRBD1 (5 bases). This CDR3 is built from 14 residues. Germline values: CDR1 SGDLS, CDR2 YYNGEE. The V gene lost 4 bases and the J gene lost 8 bases, with 18 bases spanning the gap. The CDR3 DNA reads TGTGCCAGCAGCTCTCAGGGAGTTATAGCCGGCTACACCTTC. It is translated as CASSSQGVIAGYTF.

This clonotype was seen ten or more times. The chain carries TRBV10-2 and TRBJ1-5, with D tentatively TRBD1 (6 bases). Germline CDR1 WSHSY, CDR2 SAAADI. The CDR3 length is 13 residues. Trimming took off 7 bases at V and 4 bases at J, with 11 bases between the two ends. In DNA form, the CDR3 reads TGCGCCAGCACTTGGGACATTAATCAGCCCCAGCATTTT. Translation: CASTWDINQPQHF.

The chain links TRBV29-1 to TRBJ2-1; either TRBD1 or TRBD2 may supply D (5 bases each). The V gene's germline CDR1 is SQVTM and CDR2 ANQGSEA. The CDR3 is made up of 14 amino acids. CDR3 nucleotide sequence: TGCGCTTACCGGGGCGTAAGGGGCGGATATGAGCAGTTCTTC. Amino acids: CAYRGVRGGYEQFF.